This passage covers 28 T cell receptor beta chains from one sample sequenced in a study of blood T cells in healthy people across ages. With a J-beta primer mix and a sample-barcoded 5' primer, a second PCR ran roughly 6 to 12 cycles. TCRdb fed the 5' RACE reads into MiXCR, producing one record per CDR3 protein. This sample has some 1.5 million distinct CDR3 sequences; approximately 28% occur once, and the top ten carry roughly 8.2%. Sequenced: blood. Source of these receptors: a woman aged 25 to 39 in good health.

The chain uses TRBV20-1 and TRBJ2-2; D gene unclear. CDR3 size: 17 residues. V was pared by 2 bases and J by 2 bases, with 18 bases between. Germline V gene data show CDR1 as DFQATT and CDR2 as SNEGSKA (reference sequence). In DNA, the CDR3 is TGCAGTGCTAGATCCGCCGGTTCTGAGTTCAACACCGGGGAGCTGTTTTTT. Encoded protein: CSARSAGSEFNTGELFF.

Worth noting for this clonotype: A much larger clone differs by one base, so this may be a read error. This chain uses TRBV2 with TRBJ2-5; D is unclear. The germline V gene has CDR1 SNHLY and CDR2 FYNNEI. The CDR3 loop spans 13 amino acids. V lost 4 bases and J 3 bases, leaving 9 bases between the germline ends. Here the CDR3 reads CASSVEREETQYF. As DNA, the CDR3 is TGTGCCAGCAGTGTGGAAAGAGAAGAGACCCAGTACTTC.

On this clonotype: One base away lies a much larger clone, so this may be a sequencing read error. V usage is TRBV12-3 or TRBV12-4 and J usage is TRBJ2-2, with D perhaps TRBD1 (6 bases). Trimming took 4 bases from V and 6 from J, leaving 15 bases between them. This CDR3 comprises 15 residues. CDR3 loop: CASSSVTEGAGELFF. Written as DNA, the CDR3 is TGTGCCAGCAGTTCCGTTACAGAGGGGGCCGGGGAGCTGTTTTTT.

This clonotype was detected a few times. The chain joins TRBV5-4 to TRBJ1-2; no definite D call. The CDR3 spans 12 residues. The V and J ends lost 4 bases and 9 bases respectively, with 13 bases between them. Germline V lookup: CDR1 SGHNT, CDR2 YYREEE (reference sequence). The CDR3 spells CASSPRSNSYTF. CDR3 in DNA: TGTGCCAGCAGCCCGAGGAGTAATAGCTACACCTTC.

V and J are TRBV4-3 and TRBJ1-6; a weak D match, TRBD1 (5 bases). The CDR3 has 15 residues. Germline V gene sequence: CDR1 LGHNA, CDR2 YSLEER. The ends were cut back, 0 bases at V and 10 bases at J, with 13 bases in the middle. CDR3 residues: CASSQDLAGTSPLHF. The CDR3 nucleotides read TGCGCCAGCAGCCAAGATCTCGCAGGGACGTCACCCCTCCACTTT.

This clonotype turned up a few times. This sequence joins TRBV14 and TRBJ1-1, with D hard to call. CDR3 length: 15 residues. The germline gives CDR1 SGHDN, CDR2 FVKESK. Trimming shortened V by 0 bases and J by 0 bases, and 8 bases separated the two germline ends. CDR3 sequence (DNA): TGTGCCAGCAGCCAAGATGGCCGGCTGAACACTGAAGCTTTCTTT. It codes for CASSQDGRLNTEAFF.

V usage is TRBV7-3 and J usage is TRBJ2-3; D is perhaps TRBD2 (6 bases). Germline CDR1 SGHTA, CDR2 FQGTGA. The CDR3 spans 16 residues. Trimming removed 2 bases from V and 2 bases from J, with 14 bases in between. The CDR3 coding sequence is TGTGCCAGCAGCTTAGGGCGTAGCGGAAACACAGATACGCAGTATTTT. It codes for CASSLGRSGNTDTQYF.

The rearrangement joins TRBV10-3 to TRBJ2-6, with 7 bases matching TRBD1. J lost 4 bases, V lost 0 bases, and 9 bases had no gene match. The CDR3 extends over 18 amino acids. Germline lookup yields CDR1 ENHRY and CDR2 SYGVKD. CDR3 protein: CAISESRGRGSGANVLTF. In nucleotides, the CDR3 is TGTGCCATCAGTGAGTCGAGGGGGCGAGGATCCGGGGCCAACGTCCTGACTTTC.

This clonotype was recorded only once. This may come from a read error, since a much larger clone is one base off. In nucleotides, the CDR3 is TGTGCCAGCAGTTTACCCGACGGGGAACGAGAGACCCAGTACTTC. It yields the protein CASSLPDGERETQYF. This chain joins TRBV28 and TRBJ2-5; D might be TRBD2 (5 bases). From germline, CDR1 is MDHEN and CDR2 SYDVKM. V dropped 2 bases and J dropped 4 bases, with 14 bases sitting between them. The CDR3 loop spans 15 amino acids. Based on the CDR3 plus reference TRBV28 and TRBJ2-5, the full variable domain is DVKVTQSSRYLVKRTGEKVFLECVQDMDHENMFWYRQDPGLGLRLIYFSYDVKMKEKGDIPEGYSVSREKKERFSLILESASTNQTSMYLCASSLPDGERETQYFGPGTRLLVL.

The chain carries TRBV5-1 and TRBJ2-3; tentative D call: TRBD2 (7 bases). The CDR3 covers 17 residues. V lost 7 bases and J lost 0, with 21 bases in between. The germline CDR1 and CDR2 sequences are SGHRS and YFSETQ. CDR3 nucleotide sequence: TGCGCCAGCTCTGGGAAGGGGGGGATTTCTAGCACAGATACGCAGTATTTT. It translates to CASSGKGGISSTDTQYF. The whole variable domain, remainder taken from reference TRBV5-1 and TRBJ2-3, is KAGVTQTPRYLIKTRGQQVTLSCSPISGHRSVSWYQQTPGQGLQFLFEYFSETQRNKGNFPGRFSGRQFSNSRSEMNVSTLELGDSALYLCASSGKGGISSTDTQYFGPGTRLTVL.

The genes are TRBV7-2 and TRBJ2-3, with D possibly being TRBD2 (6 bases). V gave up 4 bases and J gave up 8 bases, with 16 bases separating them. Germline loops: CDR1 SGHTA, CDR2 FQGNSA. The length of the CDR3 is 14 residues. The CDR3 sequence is CASSSGLDYLTQYF. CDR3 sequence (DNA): TGTGCCAGCAGCTCCGGATTGGACTATCTTACGCAGTATTTT.

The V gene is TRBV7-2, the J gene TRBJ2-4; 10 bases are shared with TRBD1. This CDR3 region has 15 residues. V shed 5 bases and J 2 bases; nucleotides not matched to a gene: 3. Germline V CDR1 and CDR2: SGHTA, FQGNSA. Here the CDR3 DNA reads TGTGCCAGCAGCGTGGACAGGGGGACCAAAAACATTCAGTACTTC. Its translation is CASSVDRGTKNIQYF.

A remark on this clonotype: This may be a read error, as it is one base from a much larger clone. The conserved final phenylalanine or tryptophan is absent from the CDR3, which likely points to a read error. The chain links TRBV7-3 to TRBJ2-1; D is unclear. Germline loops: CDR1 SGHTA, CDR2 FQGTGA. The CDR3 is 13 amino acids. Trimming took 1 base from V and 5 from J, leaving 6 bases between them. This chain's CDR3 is CASSLKPDNEQFC. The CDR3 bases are TGTGCCAGCAGCTTAAAGCCGGACAATGAGCAGTTCTGC.

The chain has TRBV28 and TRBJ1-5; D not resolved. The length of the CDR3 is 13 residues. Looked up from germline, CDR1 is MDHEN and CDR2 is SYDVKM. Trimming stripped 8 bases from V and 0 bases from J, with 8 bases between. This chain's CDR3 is CASGRTSNQPQHF. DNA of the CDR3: TGTGCCAGCGGCAGGACTAGCAATCAGCCCCAGCATTTT. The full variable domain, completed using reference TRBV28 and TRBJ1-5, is DVKVTQSSRYLVKRTGEKVFLECVQDMDHENMFWYRQDPGLGLRLIYFSYDVKMKEKGDIPEGYSVSREKKERFSLILESASTNQTSMYLCASGRTSNQPQHFGDGTRLSIL.

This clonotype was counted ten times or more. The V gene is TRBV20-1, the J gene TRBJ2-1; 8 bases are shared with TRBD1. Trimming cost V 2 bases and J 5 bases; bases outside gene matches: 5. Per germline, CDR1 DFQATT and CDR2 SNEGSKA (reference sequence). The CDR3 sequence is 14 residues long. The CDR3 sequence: CSARRQGPNNEQFF. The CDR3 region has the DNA TGCAGTGCTAGACGACAGGGGCCTAACAATGAGCAGTTCTTC.

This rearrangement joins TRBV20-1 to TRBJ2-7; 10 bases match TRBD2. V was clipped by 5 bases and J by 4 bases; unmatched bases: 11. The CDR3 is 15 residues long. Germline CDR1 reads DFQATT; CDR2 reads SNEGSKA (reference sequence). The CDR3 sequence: CSAPAPGLAWYEQYF. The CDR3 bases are TGCAGTGCTCCGGCTCCGGGACTAGCGTGGTACGAGCAGTACTTC.

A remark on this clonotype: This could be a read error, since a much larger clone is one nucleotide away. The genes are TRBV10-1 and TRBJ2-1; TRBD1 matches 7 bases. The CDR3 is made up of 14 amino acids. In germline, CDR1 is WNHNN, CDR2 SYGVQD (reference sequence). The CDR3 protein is CASRESGGRNEQFF. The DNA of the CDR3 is TGCGCCAGCAGGGAGTCAGGGGGAAGGAATGAGCAGTTCTTC.

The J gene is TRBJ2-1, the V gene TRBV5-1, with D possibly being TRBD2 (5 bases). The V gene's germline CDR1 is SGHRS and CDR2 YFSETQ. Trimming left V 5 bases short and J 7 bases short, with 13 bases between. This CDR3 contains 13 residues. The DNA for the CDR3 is TGCGCCAGCAGGAGGGTTGCTGCTAATGAGCAGTTCTTC. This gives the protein CASRRVAANEQFF.

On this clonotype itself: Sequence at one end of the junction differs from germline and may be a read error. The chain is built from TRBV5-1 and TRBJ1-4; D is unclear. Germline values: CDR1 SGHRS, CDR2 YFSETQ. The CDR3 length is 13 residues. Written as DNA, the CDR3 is TGCACCAGCAATGGTGGAGGAGATGAAAAACTGTTTTTT. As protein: CTSNGGGDEKLFF.

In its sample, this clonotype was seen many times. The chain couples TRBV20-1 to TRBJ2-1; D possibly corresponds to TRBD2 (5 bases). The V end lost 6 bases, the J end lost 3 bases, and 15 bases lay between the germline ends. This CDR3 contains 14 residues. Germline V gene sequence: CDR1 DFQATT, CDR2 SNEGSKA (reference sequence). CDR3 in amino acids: CSARPVEGYNEQFF. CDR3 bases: TGCAGTGCCAGACCTGTAGAGGGCTACAATGAGCAGTTCTTC.

The CDR3 sequence is CASRGLAGVGTDTQYF. The CDR3 DNA reads as TGTGCCAGCAGAGGACTAGCGGGAGTTGGCACAGATACGCAGTATTTT. V and J are TRBV6-2 or TRBV6-3 and TRBJ2-3; 13 bases align to TRBD2. V shed 6 bases and J 1 base; nucleotides not matched to a gene: 4. Germline CDR1 and CDR2: MNHEY and SVGEGT. This CDR3 is 16 amino acids long.

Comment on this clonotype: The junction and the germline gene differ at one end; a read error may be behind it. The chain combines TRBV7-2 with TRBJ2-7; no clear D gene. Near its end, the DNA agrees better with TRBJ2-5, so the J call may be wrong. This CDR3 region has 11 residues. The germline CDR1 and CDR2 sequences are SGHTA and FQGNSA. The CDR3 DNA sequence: TGTGCCGGCAGCACTGGGGAGACCCAGTACTTC. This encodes CAGSTGETQYF.

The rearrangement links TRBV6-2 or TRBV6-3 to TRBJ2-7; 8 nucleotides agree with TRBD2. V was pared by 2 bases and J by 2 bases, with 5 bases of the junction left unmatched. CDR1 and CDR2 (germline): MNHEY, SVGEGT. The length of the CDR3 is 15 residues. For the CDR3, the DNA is TGTGCCAGCAGTTACCGGGGGGGCAGGCCCTACGAGCAGTACTTC. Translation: CASSYRGGRPYEQYF.

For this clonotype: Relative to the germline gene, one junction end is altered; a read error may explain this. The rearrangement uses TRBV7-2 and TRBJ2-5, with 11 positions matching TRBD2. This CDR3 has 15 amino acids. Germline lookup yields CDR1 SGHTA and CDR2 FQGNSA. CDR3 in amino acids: CASSLASGREETRYF. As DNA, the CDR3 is TGTGCCAGCAGCTTAGCTAGCGGGAGGGAGGAGACCCGGTACTTC. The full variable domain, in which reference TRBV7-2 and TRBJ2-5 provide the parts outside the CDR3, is GAGVSQSPSNKVTEKGKDVELRCDPISGHTALYWYRQSLGQGLEFLIYFQGNSAPDKSGLPSDRFSAERTGGSVSTLTIQRTQQEDSAVYLCASSLASGREETRYFGPGTRLLVL.

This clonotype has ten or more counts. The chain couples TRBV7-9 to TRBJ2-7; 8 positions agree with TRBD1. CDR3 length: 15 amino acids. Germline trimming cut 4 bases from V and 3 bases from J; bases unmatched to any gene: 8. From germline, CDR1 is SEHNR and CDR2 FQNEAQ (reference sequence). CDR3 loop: CASSSTGAPLYEQYF. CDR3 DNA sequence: TGTGCCAGCAGCTCGACAGGGGCCCCCCTCTACGAGCAGTACTTC.

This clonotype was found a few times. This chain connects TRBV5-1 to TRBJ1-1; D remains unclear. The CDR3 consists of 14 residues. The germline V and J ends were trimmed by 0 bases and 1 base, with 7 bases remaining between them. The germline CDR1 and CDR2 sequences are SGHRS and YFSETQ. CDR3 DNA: TGCGCCAGCAGCTTGGATGGGGAGAACACTGAAGCTTTCTTT. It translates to CASSLDGENTEAFF. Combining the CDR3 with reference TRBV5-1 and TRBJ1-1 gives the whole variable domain KAGVTQTPRYLIKTRGQQVTLSCSPISGHRSVSWYQQTPGQGLQFLFEYFSETQRNKGNFPGRFSGRQFSNSRSEMNVSTLELGDSALYLCASSLDGENTEAFFGQGTRLTVV.

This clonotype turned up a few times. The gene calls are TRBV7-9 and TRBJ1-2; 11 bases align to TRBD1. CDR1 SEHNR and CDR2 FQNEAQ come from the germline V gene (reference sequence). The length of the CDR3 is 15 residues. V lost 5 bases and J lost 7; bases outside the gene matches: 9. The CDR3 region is CASSASGQGVGGYTF. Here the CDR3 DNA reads TGTGCCAGCAGCGCCTCGGGACAGGGGGTAGGTGGCTACACCTTC.

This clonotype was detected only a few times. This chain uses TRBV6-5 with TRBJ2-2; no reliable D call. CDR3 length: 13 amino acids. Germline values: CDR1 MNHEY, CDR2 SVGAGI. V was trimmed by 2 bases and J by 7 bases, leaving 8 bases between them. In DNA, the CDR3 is TGTGCCAGCAGTTACACCCTATACGGGGAGCTGTTTTTT. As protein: CASSYTLYGELFF.